A single T cell receptor beta chain is shown here with its context. V was cut by 6 bases and J by 11 bases, with 22 bases left in between. This CDR3 is built from 14 residues. The sample originates from a study of T-cell reconstitution after alpha-beta-depleted transplantation in children. Unique molecular identifiers were used to barcode this TCRbeta library. MiXCR was run by TCRdb on the PCR reads, yielding one entry per CDR3 protein. Of hundreds of thousands of distinct CDR3 sequences listed, about 15% are singletons. The chain combines TRBV12-3 or TRBV12-4 with TRBJ1-1, with D possibly matching TRBD1 (5 bases). Specimen: PBMCs from the stem cell graft donor, collected from the stem cell graft. The clonotype originates from a human donor who donated a stem cell graft to a child with acute myeloid leukemia. For the CDR3, the DNA is TGTGCCAGCAGGATCTTGGACAAGCCGGGAGTGGCTTTCTTT. Its translation is CASRILDKPGVAFF.